These 2 T cell receptor beta chains share one sample of origin, sequenced in a study of T cells in Graves' hyperthyroidism and ophthalmopathy. Researchers took RNA transcripts and amplified the TCR beta CDR3 regions from them. First-round RT-PCR of the TCR CDR3 relied on the HTBI primer set. TCRdb used MiXCR to reprocess the multiplex PCR reads, holding one entry per CDR3 protein. The data hold approximately 420,000 distinct CDR3 sequences, with approximately 13% observed a single time. The material sequenced was blood. Receptors originate from a woman aged 18-35 years with Graves' hyperthyroidism.

This clonotype was seen a few times. This sequence joins TRBV6-2 or TRBV6-3 and TRBJ2-3, with 11 bases aligning to TRBD2. The V gene's germline CDR1 is MNHEY and CDR2 SVGEGT. Unmatched junction bases numbered 7, after V lost 2 bases and J lost 6 bases. This CDR3 has 16 amino acids. CDR3 coding DNA: TGTGCCAGCAGTTACGGGCCTAGCGGGAGGCGGGATACGCAGTATTTT. This gives the protein CASSYGPSGRRDTQYF.

This clonotype was recorded a few times. The chain has TRBV12-3 or TRBV12-4 and TRBJ2-2; perhaps TRBD1 as D (6 bases). V lost 3 bases, J lost 5 bases, and 13 bases lay in between. The CDR3 has 15 amino acids. The CDR3 reads CASSFGTSPTGELFF. For the CDR3, the DNA is TGTGCCAGCAGTTTTGGGACAAGTCCAACCGGGGAGCTGTTTTTT.